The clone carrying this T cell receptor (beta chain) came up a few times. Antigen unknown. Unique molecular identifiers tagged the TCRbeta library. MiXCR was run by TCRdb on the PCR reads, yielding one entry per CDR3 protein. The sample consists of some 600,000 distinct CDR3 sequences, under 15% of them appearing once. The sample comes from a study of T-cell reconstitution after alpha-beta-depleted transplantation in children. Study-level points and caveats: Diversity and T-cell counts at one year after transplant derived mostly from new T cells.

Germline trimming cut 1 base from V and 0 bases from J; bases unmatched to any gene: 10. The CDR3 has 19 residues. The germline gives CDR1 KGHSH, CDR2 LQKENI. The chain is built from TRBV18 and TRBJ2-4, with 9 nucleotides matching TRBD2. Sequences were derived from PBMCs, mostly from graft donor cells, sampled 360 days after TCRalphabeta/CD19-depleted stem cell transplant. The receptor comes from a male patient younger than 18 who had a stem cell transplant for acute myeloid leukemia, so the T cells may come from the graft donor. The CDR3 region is CASSPRILAGELAKNIQYF. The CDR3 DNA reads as TGTGCCAGCTCACCACGCATATTAGCGGGGGAGCTAGCCAAAAACATTCAGTACTTC.